The clone carrying this T cell receptor (beta chain) was counted a few times. TCRdb analysed the 5' RACE reads with MiXCR anew, one entry per CDR3 protein. The sample lists 68,000 or so distinct CDR3 sequences, 11% occurring once. The ends were cut back, 8 bases at V and 3 bases at J, with 13 bases in the middle. The CDR3 is 13 residues long. The germline V gene has CDR1 SNHLY and CDR2 FYNNEI. The data belong to a study of early T cells in non-severe SARS-CoV-2 infection. The sequence derives from an adult who was a healthcare worker with PCR-confirmed SARS-CoV-2 infection or an uninfected control (not recorded which). The V gene is TRBV2, the J gene TRBJ1-1; D may be TRBD1 (5 bases). Sample: whole blood. The CDR3 spells CASCGAGYTEAFF. The CDR3 coding sequence is TGTGCCAGCTGTGGGGCCGGATACACTGAAGCTTTCTTT.